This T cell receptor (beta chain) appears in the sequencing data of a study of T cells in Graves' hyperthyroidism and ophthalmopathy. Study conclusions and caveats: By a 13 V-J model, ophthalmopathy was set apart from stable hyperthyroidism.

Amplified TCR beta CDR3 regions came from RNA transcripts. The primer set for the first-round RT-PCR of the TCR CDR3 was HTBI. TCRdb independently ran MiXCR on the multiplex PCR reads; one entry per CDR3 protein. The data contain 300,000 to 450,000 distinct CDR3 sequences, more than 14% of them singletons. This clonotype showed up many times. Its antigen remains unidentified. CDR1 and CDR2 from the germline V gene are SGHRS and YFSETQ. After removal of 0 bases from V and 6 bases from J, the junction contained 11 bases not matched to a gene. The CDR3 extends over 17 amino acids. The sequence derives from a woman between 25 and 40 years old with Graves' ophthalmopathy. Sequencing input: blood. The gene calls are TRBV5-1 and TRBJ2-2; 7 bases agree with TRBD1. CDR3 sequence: CASSLDPGQESPGELFF. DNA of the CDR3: TGCGCCAGCAGCTTGGACCCCGGACAGGAGTCCCCCGGGGAGCTGTTTTTT. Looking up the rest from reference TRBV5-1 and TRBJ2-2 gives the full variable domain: KAGVTQTPRYLIKTRGQQVTLSCSPISGHRSVSWYQQTPGQGLQFLFEYFSETQRNKGNFPGRFSGRQFSNSRSEMNVSTLELGDSALYLCASSLDPGQESPGELFFGEGSRLTVL.